These 21 T cell receptor beta chains were all obtained from the same sample, sequenced in a study of CD8 T cells in ankylosing spondylitis. TCRdb recomputed calls from the 5' RACE reads with MiXCR, one row per CDR3 protein. Here the sample spans tens of thousands of distinct CDR3 sequences, about 5.2% being singletons. Input material: blood, either unsorted or a sorted T cell fraction (not recorded which). These receptor sequences come from a male donor with ankylosing spondylitis or in good health (not recorded which).

V is TRBV28 and J is TRBJ2-7; D tentatively fits TRBD1 or TRBD2 (5 bases each). The ends were cut back, 5 bases at V and 2 bases at J, with 13 bases in the middle. Per the germline V gene, CDR1 is MDHEN and CDR2 is SYDVKM. The CDR3 consists of 14 residues. CDR3 in amino acids: CASSDPGRPYEQYF. Here the CDR3 DNA reads TGTGCCAGCAGTGATCCGGGGCGACCCTACGAGCAGTACTTC.

This clonotype has at least ten counts. V gene TRBV15 combines with J gene TRBJ1-4, with 7 bases matching TRBD1. This CDR3 region has 15 residues. J lost 4 bases, V lost 0 bases, and 2 bases had no gene match. CDR1 and CDR2 (germline): LNHNV, YYDKDF (reference sequence). CDR3 protein: CATSRDTGVNEKLFF. In DNA, the CDR3 is TGTGCCACCAGCAGAGATACAGGGGTTAATGAAAAACTGTTTTTT.

There are many counts of this clonotype. This chain connects TRBV2 to TRBJ2-1, with 9 bases matching TRBD2. The CDR3 length is 16 residues. J lost 7 bases, V lost 3 bases, and 10 bases had no gene match. Germline V CDR1 and CDR2: SNHLY, FYNNEI. The CDR3 DNA reads as TGTGCCAGCAGTGAGTTCGGACTAGCGAGACCTAATGAGCAGTTCTTC. Protein product: CASSEFGLARPNEQFF.

This clonotype was detected many times. The gene calls are TRBV12-3 or TRBV12-4 and TRBJ1-5; D unresolved. Trimming stripped 4 bases from V and 9 bases from J, with 10 bases between. The CDR3 consists of 12 residues. CDR3 in DNA: TGTGCCAGCAGTTCCGCCGTATGGCCCCAGCATTTT. Residues: CASSSAVWPQHF.

This clonotype was seen repeatedly, ten times or more. The chain carries TRBV7-4 and TRBJ1-1; 8 bases match TRBD1. Germline CDR1 reads SGHVT; CDR2 reads SQSDAQ. The V gene end was trimmed by 2 bases and the J gene end by 0 bases; junction bases not matched to a gene: 5. This CDR3 region has 16 residues. The CDR3: CASSLSQGAMNTEAFF. The CDR3 coding sequence is TGTGCCAGCAGCTTATCGCAGGGGGCTATGAACACTGAAGCTTTCTTT.

This clonotype was seen at least ten times. This chain uses TRBV27 with TRBJ1-4; the D is unclear. CDR1 is MNHEY and CDR2 is SMNVEV in the germline V gene (reference sequence). V lost 5 bases and J lost 7, with 14 bases in between. The CDR3 totals 14 residues. The CDR3, as DNA: TGTGCCAGCAGTCGTGTGTGGCGTGGTGAAAAACTGTTTTTT. Protein product: CASSRVWRGEKLFF.

J is TRBJ1-6 and V is TRBV11-2; D is undetermined. The V gene's germline CDR1 is SGHAT and CDR2 FQNNGV. The CDR3 runs 14 residues. The ends were cut back, 0 bases at V and 6 bases at J, with 6 bases in the middle. The CDR3 DNA sequence: TGTGCCAGCAGCTTAGACAGGTTTAATTCACCCCTCCACTTT. As protein: CASSLDRFNSPLHF.

This clonotype has a count of ten or more. This chain links TRBV20-1 with TRBJ1-2, with 7 bases fitting TRBD1. After removal of 7 bases from V and 3 bases from J, the junction contained 8 bases not matched to a gene. CDR3 length: 13 amino acids. CDR1 DFQATT and CDR2 SNEGSKA come from the germline V gene (reference sequence). CDR3 protein: CSVLQGTHYGYTF. Here the CDR3 DNA reads TGCAGTGTCCTACAGGGGACCCACTATGGCTACACCTTC.

This clonotype occurred many times. This chain connects TRBV20-1 to TRBJ1-6, with D uncertain. Germline CDR1 is DFQATT and CDR2 is SNEGSKA (reference sequence). V was cut by 3 bases and J by 14 bases, with 11 bases left in between. This CDR3 region has 11 residues. CDR3 protein: CSASGLAALHF. The CDR3 nucleotides are TGCAGTGCTAGCGGACTAGCGGCCCTCCACTTT.

The sample holds many counts of this clonotype. The genes are TRBV9 and TRBJ1-4; D is undetermined. Germline CDR1 SGDLS, CDR2 YYNGEE. The length of the CDR3 is 15 residues. V was cut by 3 bases and J by 3 bases, with 12 bases left in between. Here the CDR3 DNA reads TGTGCCAGCAGCGCATCAATGATCTCTAATGAAAAACTGTTTTTT. Translating gives CASSASMISNEKLFF.

This clonotype was seen repeatedly, ten times or more. The chain recombines TRBV15 with TRBJ2-7; D unclear. The V gene lost 3 bases and the J gene lost 2 bases, with 14 bases spanning the gap. Looked up from germline, CDR1 is LNHNV and CDR2 is YYDKDF (reference sequence). The CDR3 is made up of 15 amino acids. The CDR3 sequence: CATSSDETRTYEQYF. As DNA, the CDR3 is TGTGCCACCAGCAGCGACGAGACCCGAACCTACGAGCAGTACTTC.

In its sample, this clonotype was seen many times. The chain has TRBV11-2 and TRBJ1-1; D possibly corresponds to TRBD1 (5 bases). The CDR3 contains 17 residues. Trimming took off 7 bases at V and 0 bases at J, with 21 bases between the two ends. Germline V gives CDR1 SGHAT, CDR2 FQNNGV. Here the CDR3 reads CASKFGLRQTLNTEAFF. CDR3 nucleotides: TGTGCCAGCAAATTTGGGCTACGACAGACATTGAACACTGAAGCTTTCTTT.

This clonotype showed up many times. This chain joins TRBV2 and TRBJ2-3; D is perhaps TRBD1 (7 bases). The CDR3 extends over 14 amino acids. V gave up 4 bases and J gave up 5 bases, with 13 bases separating them. From germline, CDR1 is SNHLY and CDR2 FYNNEI. The CDR3 DNA reads TGTGCCAGCAGTGGACCAGGGGGGAAAGATACGCAGTATTTT. As protein: CASSGPGGKDTQYF.

This clonotype was recorded at least ten times. The V and J genes are TRBV5-1 and TRBJ2-3; no reliable D call. This CDR3 has 14 amino acids. V dropped 3 bases and J dropped 5 bases, with 13 bases sitting between them. Germline V gives CDR1 SGHRS, CDR2 YFSETQ. CDR3 nucleotides: TGCGCCAGCAGCTCGGACGACCCCGGAGATACGCAGTATTTT. Translated: CASSSDDPGDTQYF.

This clonotype was seen many times. The J gene is TRBJ1-2, the V gene TRBV20-1, with a possible D match to TRBD1 (5 bases). Germline-derived CDR1 and CDR2 are DFQATT and SNEGSKA (reference sequence). V lost 0 bases, J lost 1 base, and 15 bases lay in between. The CDR3 is 16 residues long. CDR3 residues: CSARDILAGINYGYTF. CDR3 DNA sequence: TGCAGTGCTAGAGATATATTGGCAGGGATTAACTATGGCTACACCTTC.

This clonotype was counted ten times or more. The chain couples TRBV7-2 to TRBJ2-5; 9 positions match TRBD2. After removal of 1 base from V and 12 bases from J, the junction contained 9 bases not matched to a gene. The CDR3 runs to 14 residues. CDR1 and CDR2 from the germline V gene are SGHTA and FQGNSA. The chain's CDR3 is CASSLGLAGSLKYF. The DNA for the CDR3 is TGTGCCAGCAGCTTAGGGCTAGCGGGGTCCCTTAAGTACTTC. Full variable domain (rest looked up from reference TRBV7-2 and TRBJ2-5): GAGVSQSPSNKVTEKGKDVELRCDPISGHTALYWYRQSLGQGLEFLIYFQGNSAPDKSGLPSDRFSAERTGGSVSTLTIQRTQQEDSAVYLCASSLGLAGSLKYFGPGTRLLVL.

This clonotype has ten or more counts. This chain joins TRBV5-4 and TRBJ2-1, with 10 bases identical to TRBD1. This CDR3 comprises 14 residues. Germline loops: CDR1 SGHNT, CDR2 YYREEE (reference sequence). Trimming cost V 3 bases and J 6 bases; bases outside gene matches: 3. The CDR3 DNA follows: TGTGCCAGCAGCTCCGACAGGGGGCCCAATGAGCAGTTCTTC. Protein sequence: CASSSDRGPNEQFF.

This clonotype was observed many times. The chain joins TRBV29-1 to TRBJ2-7; D remains ambiguous. Trimming left V 0 bases short and J 2 bases short, with 8 bases between. CDR1 is SQVTM and CDR2 is ANQGSEA in the germline V gene. This CDR3 region has 13 residues. In DNA, the CDR3 is TGCAGCGTTGAAGACAGATTTACCTACGAGCAGTACTTC. Its translation is CSVEDRFTYEQYF.

Many counts were recorded for this clonotype. The rearrangement links TRBV20-1 to TRBJ2-1; 9 nucleotides match TRBD2. Germline V gene data show CDR1 as DFQATT and CDR2 as SNEGSKA (reference sequence). V shed 5 bases and J 4 bases; nucleotides not matched to a gene: 3. The CDR3 consists of 13 residues. The CDR3: CSALAGAYNEQFF. DNA of the CDR3: TGCAGTGCTTTAGCGGGGGCTTACAATGAGCAGTTCTTC.

This clonotype was counted at least ten times. The chain combines TRBV5-1 with TRBJ2-7; 7 bases agree with TRBD2. This CDR3 region has 14 residues. The trim removed 7 bases at V and 0 bases at J, leaving 7 bases unmatched. Germline CDR1 and CDR2: SGHRS and YFSETQ. In nucleotides, the CDR3 is TGCGCCAGCTCTCCCGGGGGGAGCTCCTACGAGCAGTACTTC. Its translation is CASSPGGSSYEQYF.

This clonotype has a count of ten or more. The genes are TRBV5-1 and TRBJ2-1; a weak D match, TRBD2 (6 bases). V dropped 3 bases and J dropped 9 bases, with 13 bases sitting between them. This CDR3 has 13 residues. CDR1 is SGHRS, CDR2 YFSETQ, per germline. CDR3 nucleotides: TGCGCCAGCAGCTGGGGGGACCGGGGTGAGCAGTTCTTC. Translation: CASSWGDRGEQFF.